This entry lists 19 T cell receptor beta chains sequenced from one sample in a study of post-analysis software for immune sequencing data. General observations from the study: With TRBV5-6, TRBV5-1 and TRBV20-1 included, several TRBV segments were more frequent in patients than in controls.

Unique molecular identifiers were built into the TCR beta cDNA libraries. From the PCR reads, TCRdb called clonotypes with MiXCR, one entry per CDR3 protein. The sample gives hundreds of thousands of distinct CDR3 sequences, 36% of which show up once; around 5.2% is in the top ten. Their antigens are not known. The material sequenced was blood. The receptor source for this set is a girl aged 10 to 17 with multiple sclerosis.

The CDR3 nucleotides read TGCAGTGCTAGAGACGGTCCGGGGAGAGGCACCGGGGAGCTGTTTTTT. Amino acid sequence: CSARDGPGRGTGELFF. The chain employs TRBV20-1 and TRBJ2-2, with D tentatively TRBD2 (5 bases). This CDR3 spans 16 amino acids. CDR1 and CDR2 from the germline V gene are DFQATT and SNEGSKA (reference sequence). Trimming left V 0 bases short and J 4 bases short, with 15 bases between.

The genes are TRBV20-1 and TRBJ2-5; D gene uncertain. CDR3 length: 14 amino acids. Germline V gene data show CDR1 as DFQATT and CDR2 as SNEGSKA (reference sequence). Trimming removed 1 base at V and 5 bases at J, with 14 bases between. The CDR3 sequence is CSARVGTLGETQYF. The CDR3 DNA reads TGCAGTGCTAGAGTGGGTACGCTCGGGGAGACCCAGTACTTC.

This clonotype was observed at least ten times. The chain combines TRBV7-2 with TRBJ2-6; 11 bases align to TRBD2. Looked up from germline, CDR1 is SGHTA and CDR2 is FQGNSA. Trimming at V came to 5 bases and at J to 1 base, leaving 4 bases not matched to a gene. CDR3 length equals 17 residues. The CDR3 bases are TGTGCCAGCAGCCTACTAGCGGGAGTATCTGGGGCCAACGTCCTGACTTTC. Residues: CASSLLAGVSGANVLTF.

To note about this clonotype: A much larger clone lies a single base off, so this may be a read error. The rearrangement links TRBV10-3 to TRBJ1-2, with no clear D. The CDR3 consists of 14 residues. Germline CDR1 is ENHRY and CDR2 is SYGVKD. Trimming took 6 bases from V and 4 from J, leaving 15 bases between them. This CDR3 reads CAIRDPGESYGYTF. CDR3 DNA sequence: TGTGCCATCAGGGACCCTGGGGAGAGCTATGGCTACACCTTC.

The chain has TRBV11-2 and TRBJ2-2, with 9 bases lining up with TRBD1. Germline lookup yields CDR1 SGHAT and CDR2 FQNNGV. The CDR3 covers 16 residues. V lost 5 bases to trimming and J lost 3 bases; unmatched junction nucleotides: 7. The CDR3 sequence is CASSRGTGRDTGELFF. DNA for the CDR3: TGTGCCAGCAGCAGAGGGACAGGGAGGGACACCGGGGAGCTGTTTTTT.

The CDR3 region is CASSSGWVQETQYF. CDR3 nucleotide sequence: TGCGCCAGCAGCTCCGGGTGGGTTCAAGAGACCCAGTACTTC. The V gene is TRBV5-1, the J gene TRBJ2-5; D call uncertain. With 3 bases removed from V and 2 bases from J, the gap between germline ends came to 11 bases. Germline CDR1 and CDR2: SGHRS and YFSETQ. The CDR3 length is 14 residues.

Concerning this clonotype itself: A much larger clone sits a single nucleotide away, making a read error possible. The chain joins TRBV12-3 or TRBV12-4 to TRBJ2-7, with 12 bases fitting TRBD2. The CDR3 length is 15 residues. The V gene end was trimmed by 11 bases and the J gene end by 7 bases; junction bases not matched to a gene: 15. CDR3 bases: TGTGCCTCCCAACCTAGACTAGCGGGAGTGGGTGAGCAGTACTTC. The encoded protein is CASQPRLAGVGEQYF.

The chain links TRBV7-2 to TRBJ1-2; no definite D call. V lost 0 bases, J lost 8 bases, and 10 bases lay in between. CDR3 length: 13 residues. CDR1 is SGHTA, CDR2 FQGNSA, per germline. Here the CDR3 DNA reads TGTGCCAGCAGCTTAGCTGACGGCAGGGGCTACACCTTC. Residues: CASSLADGRGYTF.

V is TRBV2 and J is TRBJ1-1; D unclear. Germline V gene sequence: CDR1 SNHLY, CDR2 FYNNEI. This CDR3 comprises 14 residues. The V end was cut by 2 bases, the J end by 1 base, with 8 bases between. Here the CDR3 reads CASSEQQGNTEAFF. The CDR3 DNA reads as TGTGCCAGCAGTGAACAACAAGGGAACACTGAAGCTTTCTTT.

This clonotype was seen repeatedly, ten times or more. V is TRBV4-1 and J is TRBJ1-5; D ambiguous. CDR3 length: 13 residues. Trimming removed 2 bases from V and 9 bases from J, with 11 bases in between. Germline lookup yields CDR1 MGHRA and CDR2 YSYEKL. The CDR3, as DNA: TGCGCCAGCAGCCAAACCCTAGTAAGGCCCCAGCATTTT. This codes for CASSQTLVRPQHF.

The V call is TRBV20-1, the J call TRBJ2-1; D possibly uses TRBD1 or TRBD2 (6 bases each). CDR3 length: 14 residues. The ends were cut back, 3 bases at V and 6 bases at J, with 15 bases in the middle. Germline loops: CDR1 DFQATT, CDR2 SNEGSKA (reference sequence). For the CDR3, the DNA is TGCAGTGCTAGGAAGGGGGGAGAGCCCAATGAGCAGTTCTTC. Its protein is CSARKGGEPNEQFF.

This clonotype appeared a few times. This chain links TRBV7-2 with TRBJ1-5; D not certain. Germline CDR1 SGHTA, CDR2 FQGNSA. The CDR3 loop spans 15 amino acids. Trimming removed 4 bases from V and 6 bases from J, with 16 bases in between. CDR3 nucleotides: TGTGCCAGCAGCTCCGGGAACCGGCTCGGTCAGCCCCAGCATTTT. It yields the protein CASSSGNRLGQPQHF.

V usage is TRBV7-9 and J usage is TRBJ1-1; maybe TRBD1 (5 bases). The CDR3 has 15 amino acids. V was trimmed by 1 base and J by 4 bases, leaving 13 bases between them. CDR1 is SEHNR, CDR2 FQNEAQ, per germline (reference sequence). DNA for the CDR3: TGTGCCAGCAGCTTAGGAGGGGTTGGGGGCACTGAAGCTTTCTTT. Translation gives CASSLGGVGGTEAFF.

This chain uses TRBV20-1 with TRBJ2-2; 7 nucleotides agree with TRBD2. V was pared by 5 bases and J by 8 bases, with 8 bases of the junction left unmatched. Germline V CDR1 and CDR2: DFQATT, SNEGSKA (reference sequence). The CDR3 has 13 amino acids. The CDR3 DNA is TGCAGTGCTCCAGGACTAGTCTCGGGGGAGCTGTTTTTT. The encoded protein is CSAPGLVSGELFF.

As regards this clonotype: A read error may produce the germline difference seen at one junction end. This rearrangement joins TRBV14 to TRBJ1-1; TRBD1 aligns across 9 bases. The V gene's germline CDR1 is SGHDN and CDR2 FVKESK. The CDR3 has 14 amino acids. The CDR3 region is CASGTGGAKTEACF. CDR3 sequence (DNA): TGTGCCAGCGGAACAGGGGGCGCGAAGACTGAAGCTTGCTTT.

CDR3 sequence reads: CSARDQTGLNEQYF. DNA for the CDR3: TGCAGTGCTAGAGATCAAACAGGGCTAAACGAGCAGTACTTC. The genes are TRBV20-1 and TRBJ2-7; D may be TRBD1 (6 bases). Germline V gives CDR1 DFQATT, CDR2 SNEGSKA (reference sequence). The V gene lost 0 bases and the J gene lost 5 bases, with 14 bases spanning the gap. The CDR3 length is 14 residues.

This clonotype was counted many times. The chain couples TRBV15 to TRBJ2-1; 13 nucleotides match TRBD2. In germline, CDR1 is LNHNV, CDR2 YYDKDF (reference sequence). CDR3 length: 14 amino acids. The CDR3 bases are TGTGCGGCCGGACTAGCGGGAGTCTCCGATGAGCAGTTCTTC. This gives the protein CAAGLAGVSDEQFF.

There are many counts of this clonotype. CDR3 sequence (DNA): TGCGCCAGCAGCTTACACCCAGGGACAGGTGGGCTGGGAGAAGAGACCCAGTACTTC. It specifies CASSLHPGTGGLGEETQYF. This sequence joins TRBV5-1 and TRBJ2-5; 8 nucleotides agree with TRBD1. There are 19 residues in the CDR3. With V trimmed by 2 bases and J by 3 bases, 18 bases remained unmatched. CDR1 SGHRS and CDR2 YFSETQ come from the germline V gene.

The rearrangement uses TRBV4-1 and TRBJ1-3; D is undetermined. This CDR3 is 15 amino acids long. Trimming pared 1 base from V and 5 bases from J, leaving 12 bases between. Germline V gives CDR1 MGHRA, CDR2 YSYEKL. CDR3 residues: CASSQGPLRRNTIYF. CDR3 sequence (DNA): TGCGCCAGCAGCCAAGGTCCCCTGAGGAGAAACACCATATATTTT.